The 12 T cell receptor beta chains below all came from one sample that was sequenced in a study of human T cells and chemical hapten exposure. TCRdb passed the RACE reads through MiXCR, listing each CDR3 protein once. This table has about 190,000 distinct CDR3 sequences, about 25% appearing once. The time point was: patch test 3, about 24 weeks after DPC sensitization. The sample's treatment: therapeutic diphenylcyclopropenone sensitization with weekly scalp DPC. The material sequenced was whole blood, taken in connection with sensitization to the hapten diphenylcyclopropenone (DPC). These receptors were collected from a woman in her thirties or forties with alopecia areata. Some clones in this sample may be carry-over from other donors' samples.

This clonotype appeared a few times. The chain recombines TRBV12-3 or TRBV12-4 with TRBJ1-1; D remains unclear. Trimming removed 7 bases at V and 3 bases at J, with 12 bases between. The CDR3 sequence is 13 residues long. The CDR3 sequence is CASKEAGYTEAFF. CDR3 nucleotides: TGTGCCAGCAAGGAAGCGGGGTACACTGAAGCTTTCTTT.

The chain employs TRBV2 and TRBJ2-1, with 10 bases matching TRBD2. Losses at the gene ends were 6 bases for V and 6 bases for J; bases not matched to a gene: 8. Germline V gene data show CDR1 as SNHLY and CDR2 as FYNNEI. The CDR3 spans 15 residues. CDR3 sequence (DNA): TGTGCCAGCAGCGTCGAGAGCGGGAGGGCCAATGAGCAGTTCTTC. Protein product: CASSVESGRANEQFF.

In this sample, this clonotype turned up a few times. Written as DNA, the CDR3 is TGTGCCAGCTCTAAGGGGAGTAATAATTCACCCCTCCACTTT. Its translation: CASSKGSNNSPLHF. The genes are TRBV7-2 and TRBJ1-6; D is perhaps TRBD1 (5 bases). Germline V gene lookup returns CDR1 SGHTA and CDR2 FQGNSA. This CDR3 comprises 14 residues. V was clipped by 8 bases and J by 5 bases, with 13 bases between them.

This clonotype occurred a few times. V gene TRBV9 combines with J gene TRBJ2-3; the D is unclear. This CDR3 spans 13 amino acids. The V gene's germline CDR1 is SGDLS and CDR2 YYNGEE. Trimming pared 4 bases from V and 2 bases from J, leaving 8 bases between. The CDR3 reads CASSRAHTDTQYF. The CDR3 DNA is TGTGCCAGCAGCCGGGCCCACACAGATACGCAGTATTTT.

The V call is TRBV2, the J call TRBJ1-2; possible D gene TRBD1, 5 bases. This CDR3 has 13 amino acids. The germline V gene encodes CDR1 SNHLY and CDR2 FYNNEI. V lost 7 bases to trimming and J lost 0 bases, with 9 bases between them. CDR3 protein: CASIRAANYGYTF. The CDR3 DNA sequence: TGTGCCAGCATCAGGGCCGCTAACTATGGCTACACCTTC.

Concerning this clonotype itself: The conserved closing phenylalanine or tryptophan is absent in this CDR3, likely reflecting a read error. Here the CDR3 reads CASSLGQGWTGELFS. DNA for the CDR3: TGTGCCAGCAGTCTCGGACAGGGGTGGACCGGGGAGCTGTTTTCT. The chain couples TRBV28 to TRBJ2-2; 9 nucleotides line up with TRBD1. Germline V gene data show CDR1 as MDHEN and CDR2 as SYDVKM. The CDR3 is made up of 15 amino acids. With V trimmed by 5 bases and J by 5 bases, 6 bases remained unmatched.

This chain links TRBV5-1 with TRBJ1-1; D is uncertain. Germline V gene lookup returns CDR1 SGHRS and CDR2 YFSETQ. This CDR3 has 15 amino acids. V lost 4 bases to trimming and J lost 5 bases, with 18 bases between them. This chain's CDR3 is CASSPRTLLWTEAFF. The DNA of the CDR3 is TGCGCCAGCAGCCCCCGGACCCTGCTGTGGACTGAAGCTTTCTTT.

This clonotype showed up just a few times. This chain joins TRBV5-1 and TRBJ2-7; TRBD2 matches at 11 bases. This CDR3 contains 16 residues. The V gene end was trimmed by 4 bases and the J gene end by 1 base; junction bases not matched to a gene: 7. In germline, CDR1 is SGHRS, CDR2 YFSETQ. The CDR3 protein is CASSIGLAGPSYEQYF. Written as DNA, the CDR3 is TGCGCCAGCAGCATAGGACTAGCGGGCCCATCCTACGAGCAGTACTTC.

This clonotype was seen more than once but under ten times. CDR3 nucleotides: TGCGCCAGCAGCCCGCAAGGACTCCATAGCGGGCCTTCCTACGAGCAGTACTTC. As protein: CASSPQGLHSGPSYEQYF. The V gene is TRBV4-3, the J gene TRBJ2-7, with TRBD2 identical over 7 bases. Germline loops: CDR1 LGHNA, CDR2 YSLEER. V dropped 4 bases and J dropped 1; count of bases not matched to a gene: 16. CDR3 size: 18 residues.

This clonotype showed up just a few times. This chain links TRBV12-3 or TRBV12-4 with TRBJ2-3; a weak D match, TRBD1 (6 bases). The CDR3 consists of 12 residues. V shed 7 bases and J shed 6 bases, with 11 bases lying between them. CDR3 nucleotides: TGTGCCAGCAATACAGGGTCTGATACGCAGTATTTT. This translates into CASNTGSDTQYF.

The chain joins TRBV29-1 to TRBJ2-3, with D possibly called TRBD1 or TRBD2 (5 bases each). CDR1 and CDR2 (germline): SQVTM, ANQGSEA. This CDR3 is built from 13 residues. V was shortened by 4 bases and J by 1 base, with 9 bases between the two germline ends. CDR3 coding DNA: TGCAGCGTTGCCCCGGGGCGCACAGATACGCAGTATTTT. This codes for CSVAPGRTDTQYF.

The DNA for the CDR3 is TGTGCCAGCAGCTCCGGGACTAATACGCAGTATTTT. It codes for CASSSGTNTQYF. V gene TRBV7-3 combines with J gene TRBJ2-3; 7 nucleotides align to TRBD2. This CDR3 is 12 amino acids long. V was pared by 4 bases and J by 7 bases, with 2 bases of the junction left unmatched. CDR1 and CDR2 from the germline V gene are SGHTA and FQGTGA.